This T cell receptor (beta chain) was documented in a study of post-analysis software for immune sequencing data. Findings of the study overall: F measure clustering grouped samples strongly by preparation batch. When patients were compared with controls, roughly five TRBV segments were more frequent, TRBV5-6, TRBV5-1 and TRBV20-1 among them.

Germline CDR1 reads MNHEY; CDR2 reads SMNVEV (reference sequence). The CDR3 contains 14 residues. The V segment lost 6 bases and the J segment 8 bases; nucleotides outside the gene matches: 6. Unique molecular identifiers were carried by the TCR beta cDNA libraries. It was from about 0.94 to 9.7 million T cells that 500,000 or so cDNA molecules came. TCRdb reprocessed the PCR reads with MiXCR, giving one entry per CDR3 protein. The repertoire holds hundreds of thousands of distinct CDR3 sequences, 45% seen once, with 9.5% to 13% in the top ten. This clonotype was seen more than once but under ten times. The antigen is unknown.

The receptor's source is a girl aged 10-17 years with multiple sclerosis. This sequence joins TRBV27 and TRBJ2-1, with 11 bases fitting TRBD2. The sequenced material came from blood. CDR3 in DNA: TGTGCCAGCAGCCTAGCGGGAGGCTGGGATGAGCAGTTCTTC. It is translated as CASSLAGGWDEQFF.